One sample yielded the 22 T cell receptor beta chains listed below, sequenced in a study of beta chain features in type 1 diabetes. Of the isolated RNA, all was reverse transcribed, and so the sequenced material was expressed TCRB transcripts. Profiled with immunoSEQ multiplex PCR; TCRdb holds only in-frame clones, not every one. The table includes hundreds of thousands of clones, about a sixth detected once. Sequences were obtained from naive CD4+ T cells from blood. The receptor set was obtained from a woman between 18 and 30 years old in good health.

The chain couples TRBV29-1 to TRBJ2-7; no clear D. The V gene's germline CDR1 is SQVTM and CDR2 ANQGSEA. This CDR3 is 15 amino acids long. Trimming took 0 bases from V and 2 from J, leaving 14 bases between them. The CDR3 region is CSVEERTQRPYEQYF. The CDR3, as DNA: TGCAGCGTTGAAGAACGGACCCAGCGACCCTACGAGCAGTACTTC.

The V gene is TRBV28, the J gene TRBJ2-1, with 10 bases lining up with TRBD2. There are 18 residues in the CDR3. V trimming: 3 bases; J trimming: 0 bases; junction bases outside the gene matches: 8. CDR1 MDHEN and CDR2 SYDVKM come from the germline V gene. The CDR3 reads CASSFWLAGVPSYNEQFF. CDR3 nucleotides: TGTGCCAGCAGTTTCTGGCTAGCGGGAGTGCCCTCCTACAATGAGCAGTTCTTC.

This clone appeared a few times. The rearrangement uses TRBV19 and TRBJ1-5, with 9 bases aligning to TRBD1. Trimming removed 6 bases from V and 7 bases from J; junction bases left unmatched: 10. Germline V gene data show CDR1 as LNHDA and CDR2 as SQIVND (reference sequence). The CDR3 is 15 amino acids. CDR3 nucleotides: TGTGCCAGTAGAAGGACAGGGGCGGACTGGCAGCCCCAGCATTTT. Its translation is CASRRTGADWQPQHF.

The rearrangement uses TRBV4-1 and TRBJ2-1; possible D gene TRBD2, 5 bases. This CDR3 is built from 14 residues. V was shortened by 7 bases and J by 7 bases, with 17 bases between the two germline ends. CDR1 and CDR2 (germline): MGHRA, YSYEKL. The CDR3 DNA reads TGCGCCAGCAACCCAATCCTAGAGGGTAATGAGCAGTTCTTC. Protein product: CASNPILEGNEQFF.

This clone was seen a few times. The rearrangement uses TRBV19 and TRBJ1-5, with D unresolved. Germline V gives CDR1 LNHDA, CDR2 SQIVND (reference sequence). The CDR3 is 15 residues long. V lost 3 bases and J lost 0, with 9 bases in between. CDR3 sequence (DNA): TGTGCCAGTAGTATTGGCGGGAATAGCAATCAGCCCCAGCATTTT. Its protein is CASSIGGNSNQPQHF. The complete variable domain, with remaining parts taken from reference TRBV19 and TRBJ1-5, reads DGGITQSPKYLFRKEGQNVTLSCEQNLNHDAMYWYRQDPGQGLRLIYYSQIVNDFQKGDIAEGYSVSREKKESFPLTVTSAQKNPTAFYLCASSIGGNSNQPQHFGDGTRLSIL.

The genes are TRBV18 and TRBJ1-1; 7 positions match TRBD1. The CDR3 has 14 amino acids. Trimming at V came to 4 bases and at J to 2 bases, leaving 4 bases not matched to a gene. Germline assignment: CDR1 KGHSH and CDR2 LQKENI. The DNA of the CDR3 is TGTGCCAGCTCACGAGGGGGCCTCAACACTGAAGCTTTCTTT. Its translation is CASSRGGLNTEAFF.

This clone appeared a few times. The V and J genes are TRBV6-5 and TRBJ2-7; TRBD1 is a possible D gene (5 bases). In germline, CDR1 is MNHEY, CDR2 SVGAGI. There are 13 residues in the CDR3. Trimming shortened V by 6 bases and J by 6 bases, and 15 bases separated the two germline ends. The CDR3 nucleotides read TGTGCCAGCAGAGTCAGGGTTGGCGGCGAGCAGTACTTC. Protein: CASRVRVGGEQYF.

This clone was seen only a few times. The rearrangement links TRBV11-2 to TRBJ2-2, with 9 positions matching TRBD2. Germline V gene sequence: CDR1 SGHAT, CDR2 FQNNGV. This CDR3 has 16 residues. The ends lost 8 bases at V and 9 bases at J; junction bases unmatched: 16. The CDR3 region has the DNA TGTGCCAGCTGCCCCTTATGGGCTAGCGGGGTCAGGGAGCTGTTTTTT. Translated: CASCPLWASGVRELFF.

This clone was seen a few times. The chain's CDR3 is CASSSGTKNEQFF. CDR3 sequence (DNA): TGTGCCAGCAGCTCCGGGACGAAAAATGAGCAGTTCTTC. This chain uses TRBV11-1 with TRBJ2-1, with D perhaps being TRBD1 or TRBD2 (5 bases each). V was clipped by 4 bases and J by 7 bases, with 11 bases between them. The germline CDR1 and CDR2 sequences are SGHAT and FQDESV (reference sequence). The CDR3 runs 13 residues.

The chain carries TRBV6-1 and TRBJ2-7; 9 nucleotides align to TRBD1. CDR3 length: 16 residues. V gave up 2 bases and J gave up 6 bases; unmatched junction bases: 11. Looked up from germline, CDR1 is MNHNS and CDR2 is SASEGT. CDR3 sequence: CASSEPYRGQPVEQYF. Written as DNA, the CDR3 is TGTGCCAGCAGTGAACCCTACAGGGGGCAGCCAGTCGAGCAGTACTTC.

The CDR3 here is CASSPSGFQETQYF. The CDR3 region has the DNA TGTGCCAGCAGCCCCTCGGGTTTCCAAGAGACCCAGTACTTC. The J gene is TRBJ2-5, the V gene TRBV7-2; no reliable D call. V was pared by 5 bases and J by 1 base, with 11 bases between. CDR1 is SGHTA, CDR2 FQGNSA, per germline. The CDR3 covers 14 residues. Drawing the rest from reference TRBV7-2 and TRBJ2-5, the complete variable domain is GAGVSQSPSNKVTEKGKDVELRCDPISGHTALYWYRQSLGQGLEFLIYFQGNSAPDKSGLPSDRFSAERTGGSVSTLTIQRTQQEDSAVYLCASSPSGFQETQYFGPGTRLLVL.

This sequence joins TRBV29-1 and TRBJ1-3; 10 positions match TRBD1. The CDR3 runs 12 residues. J was trimmed by 5 bases and V by 6 bases; bases with no gene match: 1. CDR1 and CDR2 (germline): SQVTM, ANQGSEA. CDR3 DNA: TGCAGCGTCGACAGGGGGCGAAACACCATATATTTT. This encodes CSVDRGRNTIYF. Drawing the rest from reference TRBV29-1 and TRBJ1-3, the complete variable domain is SAVISQKPSRDICQRGTSLTIQCQVDSQVTMMFWYRQQPGQSLTLIATANQGSEATYESGFVIDKFPISRPNLTFSTLTVSNMSPEDSSIYLCSVDRGRNTIYFGEGSWLTVV.

The chain uses TRBV29-1 and TRBJ2-2; D unresolved. The CDR3 covers 13 residues. The germline gives CDR1 SQVTM, CDR2 ANQGSEA. Trimming left V 6 bases short and J 5 bases short, with 13 bases between. The CDR3 sequence: CSVDAASTGELFF. CDR3 DNA: TGCAGCGTGGACGCGGCCTCAACCGGGGAGCTGTTTTTT.

This clone was picked up a small number of times. The rearrangement uses TRBV11-2 and TRBJ2-5; TRBD1 matches at 7 bases. The CDR3 spans 17 residues. Germline V gene lookup returns CDR1 SGHAT and CDR2 FQNNGV. V lost 5 bases and J lost 5; bases outside the gene matches: 17. This CDR3 is CASSKGSAGGLRETQYF. In nucleotides, the CDR3 is TGTGCCAGCAGCAAGGGGTCCGCAGGGGGTCTTCGCGAGACCCAGTACTTC.

About this clone: Other DNA sequences in this specimen translate into the identical CDR3. V usage is TRBV7-9 and J usage is TRBJ2-1, with D possibly TRBD2 on 5 matching bases. The CDR3 has 14 amino acids. The ends were cut back, 3 bases at V and 2 bases at J, with 8 bases in the middle. Germline loops: CDR1 SEHNR, CDR2 FQNEAQ (reference sequence). The CDR3 loop is CASSFRDPYNEQFF. CDR3 bases: TGTGCCAGCAGCTTCCGGGATCCCTACAATGAGCAGTTCTTC.

This clone has only a few counts. The chain uses TRBV25-1 and TRBJ2-3, with TRBD1 as a possible D gene (8 bases). Germline loops: CDR1 MGHDK, CDR2 SYGVNS. The CDR3 length is 13 residues. V lost 10 bases and J 8 bases, leaving 19 bases between the germline ends. The CDR3 DNA reads as TGTGCCACACAGGGGGGGAGTGGAGTTACGCAGTATTTT. It is translated as CATQGGSGVTQYF.

The chain uses TRBV7-9 and TRBJ2-2, with 12 bases identical to TRBD1. The CDR3 is 18 amino acids. Per the germline V gene, CDR1 is SEHNR and CDR2 is FQNEAQ (reference sequence). V was clipped by 5 bases and J by 1 base; unmatched bases: 8. CDR3 in DNA: TGTGCCAGCAGCCGGCCGGGACAGGGGGCCCAGAACACCGGGGAGCTGTTTTTT. This translates into CASSRPGQGAQNTGELFF. The variable domain in full, with the rest retrieved from reference TRBV7-9 and TRBJ2-2, is DTGVSQNPRHKITKRGQNVTFRCDPISEHNRLYWYRQTLGQGPEFLTYFQNEAQLEKSRLLSDRFSAERPKGSFSTLEIQRTEQGDSAMYLCASSRPGQGAQNTGELFFGEGSRLTVL.

The table lists this clone with a few counts. This chain uses TRBV9 with TRBJ2-5; TRBD1 or TRBD2 may be the D gene (5 bases each). This CDR3 is 15 amino acids long. Trimming pared 2 bases from V and 4 bases from J, leaving 15 bases between. The germline V gene encodes CDR1 SGDLS and CDR2 YYNGEE. CDR3 bases: TGTGCCAGCAGCGTTAGGGGAGTAGGTTCAGAGACCCAGTACTTC. It codes for CASSVRGVGSETQYF. The variable domain in full, completed from reference TRBV9 and TRBJ2-5, reads DSGVTQTPKHLITATGQRVTLRCSPRSGDLSVYWYQQSLDQGLQFLIQYYNGEERAKGNILERFSAQQFPDLHSELNLSSLELGDSALYFCASSVRGVGSETQYFGPGTRLLVL.

V is TRBV27 and J is TRBJ2-7; D gene ambiguous. The germline CDR1 and CDR2 sequences are MNHEY and SMNVEV (reference sequence). CDR3 length: 12 residues. Trimming removed 6 bases from V and 5 bases from J, with 11 bases in between. The CDR3 loop is CASRSIFHEQYF. CDR3 nucleotide sequence: TGTGCCAGCAGATCCATCTTTCACGAGCAGTACTTC.

The gene calls are TRBV11-2 and TRBJ2-5, with 10 bases lining up with TRBD2. This CDR3 is 15 amino acids long. Germline trimming cut 6 bases from V and 5 bases from J; bases unmatched to any gene: 9. Germline V gives CDR1 SGHAT, CDR2 FQNNGV. The CDR3 nucleotides are TGTGCCAGCAGGCCGAATAGCGGGAGGTGGGAGACCCAGTACTTC. As protein: CASRPNSGRWETQYF.

V usage is TRBV5-1 and J usage is TRBJ1-2; possibly TRBD1 for D (6 bases). This CDR3 has 13 amino acids. V dropped 0 bases and J dropped 7 bases, with 10 bases sitting between them. The V gene's germline CDR1 is SGHRS and CDR2 YFSETQ. The DNA of the CDR3 is TGCGCCAGCAGCTTGGGGGACATGGCTGGCTACACCTTC. Amino acids: CASSLGDMAGYTF.

This chain connects TRBV4-2 to TRBJ1-5, with a weak D call TRBD1 (6 bases). Trimming left V 5 bases short and J 6 bases short, with 17 bases between. The CDR3 has 15 amino acids. CDR1 and CDR2 (germline): LGHNA, YNFKEQ. The CDR3 sequence is CASSKQGRGGQPQHF. The CDR3 bases are TGTGCCAGCAGCAAACAGGGTCGCGGCGGTCAGCCCCAGCATTTT.